This TCR beta chain was obtained from a study of T cells in Graves' hyperthyroidism and ophthalmopathy. This clonotype has more than one count but fewer than ten. Its antigen is not known. Reasons for excluding patients were uncontrolled infection, other autoimmune disease, pregnancy or lactation. Every diagnosis used clinical symptoms, serum thyroxine and TRAb, thyroid ultrasound and orbital computed tomography. Study-level results: Most thyroid clonotypes with frequency above 0.001 were detected in blood. Ophthalmopathy was separated from stable hyperthyroidism by a 13 V-J model.

It was RNA transcripts that yielded the amplified TCR beta CDR3 regions. HTBI primers were used for first-round RT-PCR of the TCR CDR3. TCRdb ran MiXCR on the multiplex PCR reads and lists one entry per CDR3 protein. The table lists roughly 500,000 distinct CDR3 sequences, approximately 48% of them singletons. The CDR3 runs 17 residues. From germline, CDR1 is MNHEY and CDR2 SVGEGT. V was pared by 4 bases and J by 3 bases, with 14 bases of the junction left unmatched. This TCR was sampled from an adult woman with Graves' disease, either hyperthyroidism or ophthalmopathy (not recorded which). The chain recombines TRBV6-2 or TRBV6-3 with TRBJ1-1, with 7 bases lining up with TRBD1. Specimen: peripheral blood or thyroid tissue (not recorded which). This CDR3 reads CASSFDREDLLDTEAFF. CDR3 DNA sequence: TGTGCCAGCAGTTTCGACAGGGAGGACCTGTTGGACACTGAAGCTTTCTTT.